This T cell receptor beta chain was profiled in a study of shared clonotypes between healthy human individuals. Overall study findings and caveats: Clonotypes that were shared across a handful of donors made up 4% to 6% of naive CD4 clonotypes.

CDR3 length: 15 amino acids. The V and J ends lost 6 bases and 12 bases, in that order; junction bases with no gene match: 14. Germline V lookup: CDR1 LNHDA, CDR2 SQIVND (reference sequence). CD4+ cells were split into CD45RA+ naive and CD45RA-negative memory subsets. At deep level, the assay was performed. Authors' analysis steps: For the immunoSEQ data, sequences were junction-only without quality scores, so filtering differed. Clones were read by immunoSEQ multiplex PCR, and TCRdb kept only the in-frame ones, dropping some. That table gives V, J and clone size, and the DNA gave D and trimming. The sample has approximately 2.3 million clones, approximately 93% seen once; the top ten hold 0.39%. A word on this clone: What it recognizes is unknown.

Sequenced input: naive CD4+ T cells from PBMCs. Subset of the sample: CD45RA+ positively selected. This chain uses TRBV19 with TRBJ2-7; 13 positions match TRBD2. The origin of this receptor is a man between 18 and 29 years old in good health. Some clones in this sample may be carry-over from other donors' samples. Here the CDR3 DNA reads TGTGCCAGTAGCTCCAGGGACAGGACTAGCGGGAGTCTGTACTTC. This sequence encodes CASSSRDRTSGSLYF. The variable domain in full, completed from reference TRBV19 and TRBJ2-7, reads DGGITQSPKYLFRKEGQNVTLSCEQNLNHDAMYWYRQDPGQGLRLIYYSQIVNDFQKGDIAEGYSVSREKKESFPLTVTSAQKNPTAFYLCASSSRDRTSGSLYFGPGTRLTVT.